The entry below describes one T cell receptor beta chain. The sample comes from a study of cytomegalovirus exposure and HLA in healthy donors. Primers for the PCR totalled 60 Vbeta and 13 Jbeta. Produced via immunoSEQ multiplex PCR; TCRdb's table is partial and in-frame only. The sample lists about 120,000 clones; 75% to 85% were seen once. The sequenced sample was PBMCs. The receptor was isolated from a man aged 25-45 years in good health and CMV-seropositive.

The CDR3 nucleotides read TGTGCCAGCAGCCAAGATGTACAGGTCCCCTACGAGCAGTACTTC. It yields the protein CASSQDVQVPYEQYF. The chain is built from TRBV4-2 and TRBJ2-7; weak D call: TRBD1 (5 bases). CDR1 and CDR2 (germline): LGHNA, YNFKEQ. Between the trimmed V and J ends, which lost 0 bases and 2 bases, there was a span of 11 bases. The CDR3 extends over 15 amino acids.